The 25 T cell receptor beta chains below all came from one sample that was sequenced in a study of shared clonotypes between healthy human individuals. Libraries were prepared by immunoSEQ multiplex PCR; TCRdb keeps only in-frame clonotypes and omits some of them. The repertoire holds about 600,000 clones, with just under 97% as singletons. Naive CD8 cells were CD45RO-negative, positively selected for CCR7, excluding terminally differentiated effector memory CD45RA+ cells. Sequencing used naive CD8+ T cells sorted from blood. The source of these receptors is a woman under 40 in good health.

The J gene is TRBJ2-5, the V gene TRBV20-1; no firm D call. The closer fit of TRBJ2-7 to the DNA end suggests the J call may be wrong. The CDR3 has 10 residues. Germline-derived CDR1 and CDR2 are DFQATT and SNEGSKA (reference sequence). The CDR3 loop is CSARGHEQYF. The CDR3 DNA reads TGCAGTGCTAGGGGCCACGAGCAGTACTTC.

This rearrangement joins TRBV28 to TRBJ1-1; no definite D call. The germline V gene has CDR1 MDHEN and CDR2 SYDVKM. Trimming removed 3 bases at V and 2 bases at J, with 7 bases between. CDR3 length equals 13 residues. CDR3 sequence reads: CASSFPVNTEAFF. CDR3 coding DNA: TGTGCCAGCAGTTTTCCAGTTAACACTGAAGCTTTCTTT.

The chain has TRBV2 and TRBJ2-6, with D unclear. CDR1 and CDR2 from the germline V gene are SNHLY and FYNNEI. This CDR3 contains 15 residues. Trimming took off 1 base at V and 4 bases at J, with 8 bases between the two ends. CDR3 amino acids: CASSEVRSGANVLTF. DNA for the CDR3: TGTGCCAGCAGTGAAGTGAGGTCGGGGGCCAACGTCCTGACTTTC. Complete variable domain (other parts from reference TRBV2 and TRBJ2-6): EPEVTQTPSHQVTQMGQEVILRCVPISNHLYFYWYRQILGQKVEFLVSFYNNEISEKSEIFDDQFSVERPDGSNFTLKIRSTKLEDSAMYFCASSEVRSGANVLTFGAGSRLTVL.

The chain is built from TRBV6-5 and TRBJ1-1; D is perhaps TRBD1 (5 bases). This CDR3 comprises 14 residues. Germline V gives CDR1 MNHEY, CDR2 SVGAGI. V lost 6 bases to trimming and J lost 1 base, with 12 bases between them. The CDR3 coding sequence is TGTGCCAGCAGGACCGGACAATCGAACACTGAAGCTTTCTTT. Its protein product is CASRTGQSNTEAFF.

CDR3: CASSFDRGHPSPQHF. DNA for the CDR3: TGTGCCAGCAGTTTTGACAGGGGTCACCCCAGCCCCCAGCATTTT. The J gene is TRBJ1-5, the V gene TRBV28; 8 bases fit TRBD1. The CDR3 contains 15 residues. V lost 3 bases to trimming and J lost 10 bases; unmatched junction nucleotides: 11. Germline CDR1 MDHEN, CDR2 SYDVKM.

V and J are TRBV19 and TRBJ2-6; 10 bases match TRBD1. Germline CDR1 is LNHDA and CDR2 is SQIVND (reference sequence). The CDR3 extends over 18 amino acids. Unmatched junction bases numbered 9, after V lost 7 bases and J lost 0 bases. The CDR3 loop is CASNAMGQGTSGANVLTF. CDR3 DNA sequence: TGTGCCAGTAATGCCATGGGACAGGGGACCTCTGGGGCCAACGTCCTGACTTTC.

V usage is TRBV30 and J usage is TRBJ1-1; D may be TRBD1 (6 bases). The CDR3 sequence is 14 residues long. Germline V lookup: CDR1 GTSNPN, CDR2 SVGIG (reference sequence). V lost 5 bases, J lost 3 bases, and 16 bases lay in between. This CDR3 reads CAWGPGAIDTEAFF. CDR3 coding DNA: TGTGCCTGGGGGCCGGGGGCGATTGACACTGAAGCTTTCTTT.

The V call is TRBV15, the J call TRBJ1-4; D possibly corresponds to TRBD1 (5 bases). This CDR3 has 15 residues. V was pared by 0 bases and J by 8 bases, with 13 bases between. Germline loops: CDR1 LNHNV, CDR2 YYDKDF (reference sequence). The CDR3 DNA is TGTGCCACCAGCAGAGATCGGGGGAGTGAGGAAAAACTGTTTTTT. Translating gives CATSRDRGSEEKLFF.

This rearrangement joins TRBV28 to TRBJ2-5; D is possibly TRBD2 (6 bases). V was clipped by 5 bases and J by 5 bases, with 15 bases between them. Germline CDR1 is MDHEN and CDR2 is SYDVKM. CDR3 length: 14 residues. The CDR3 sequence is CASSRSGIWETQYF. In DNA, the CDR3 is TGTGCCAGCAGTCGTAGCGGAATATGGGAGACCCAGTACTTC.

This sequence joins TRBV29-1 and TRBJ2-1; D is unresolved. From germline, CDR1 is SQVTM and CDR2 ANQGSEA. The CDR3 covers 12 residues. V lost 3 bases and J lost 4, with 7 bases in between. As DNA, the CDR3 is TGCAGCGTTGAGTTGGTTTACAATGAGCAGTTCTTC. Residues: CSVELVYNEQFF.

V gene TRBV28 combines with J gene TRBJ1-1; D remains ambiguous. The CDR3 length is 14 residues. V lost 3 bases to trimming and J lost 3 bases, with 11 bases between them. Germline loops: CDR1 MDHEN, CDR2 SYDVKM. CDR3 amino acids: CASSFGYGYTEAFF. As DNA, the CDR3 is TGTGCCAGCAGTTTTGGGTACGGCTACACTGAAGCTTTCTTT.

This chain connects TRBV2 to TRBJ1-2, with D unresolved. The V and J ends lost 2 bases and 4 bases respectively, with 11 bases between them. In germline, CDR1 is SNHLY, CDR2 FYNNEI. The CDR3 totals 14 residues. The CDR3 reads CASSESPGGYGYTF. The DNA for the CDR3 is TGTGCCAGCAGTGAAAGCCCGGGTGGCTATGGCTACACCTTC. The full variable domain, with the rest looked up from reference TRBV2 and TRBJ1-2, is EPEVTQTPSHQVTQMGQEVILRCVPISNHLYFYWYRQILGQKVEFLVSFYNNEISEKSEIFDDQFSVERPDGSNFTLKIRSTKLEDSAMYFCASSESPGGYGYTFGSGTRLTVV.

Remarks on this clone: The junction differs from germline at one of its ends, possibly a read error. The CDR3 is CATSRDLFRLRIF. CDR3 coding DNA: TGTGCCACCAGCAGAGATCTTTTCAGGCTTCGGATCTTC. J is TRBJ2-4 and V is TRBV15; D gene uncertain. The CDR3 has 13 amino acids. Germline V gives CDR1 LNHNV, CDR2 YYDKDF (reference sequence).

The chain joins TRBV5-5 to TRBJ2-4; possibly TRBD2 for D (7 bases). The V and J ends lost 1 base and 8 bases respectively, with 16 bases between them. CDR1 and CDR2 from the germline V gene are SGHKS and YYEKEE (reference sequence). The length of the CDR3 is 15 residues. CDR3 DNA sequence: TGTGCCAGCAGCTTGCGTATTGCGGGGGCGCACATTCAGTACTTC. Its protein product is CASSLRIAGAHIQYF.

This clone was observed a single time. This chain uses TRBV19 with TRBJ1-1, with D possibly TRBD1 on 5 matching bases. Germline V CDR1 and CDR2: LNHDA, SQIVND (reference sequence). The CDR3 runs to 15 residues. V lost 2 bases and J 6 bases, leaving 16 bases between the germline ends. Here the CDR3 reads CASSISLALGAEAFF. CDR3 sequence (DNA): TGTGCCAGTAGTATAAGCTTAGCATTAGGGGCTGAAGCTTTCTTT.

The V and J genes are TRBV11-2 and TRBJ2-2, with TRBD1 matching over 8 bases. V trimming: 5 bases; J trimming: 3 bases; junction bases outside the gene matches: 11. The CDR3 extends over 17 amino acids. CDR1 is SGHAT and CDR2 is FQNNGV in the germline V gene. This CDR3 is CASSANRGELDTGELFF. The CDR3 DNA follows: TGTGCCAGCAGCGCGAACAGGGGGGAGTTGGACACCGGGGAGCTGTTTTTT.

This chain joins TRBV7-8 and TRBJ2-1, with TRBD2 matching over 12 bases. This CDR3 spans 20 amino acids. CDR1 SGHVS and CDR2 FQNEAQ come from the germline V gene. With 5 bases clipped from V and 6 bases from J, the junction kept 20 bases outside the gene matches. CDR3 sequence reads: CASSTRLAGASSSGGNEQFF. CDR3 bases: TGTGCCAGCAGCACTAGACTAGCGGGAGCCTCAAGCTCTGGGGGCAATGAGCAGTTCTTC.

The chain links TRBV2 to TRBJ2-7; maybe TRBD1 (5 bases). V was trimmed by 2 bases and J by 0 bases, leaving 14 bases between them. The germline V gene encodes CDR1 SNHLY and CDR2 FYNNEI. The CDR3 has 16 amino acids. The CDR3 sequence is CASSENGVGHSYEQYF. The DNA of the CDR3 is TGTGCCAGCAGTGAAAATGGTGTAGGACACTCCTACGAGCAGTACTTC.

The chain couples TRBV28 to TRBJ2-1; D is undetermined. This CDR3 region has 14 residues. The germline V gene has CDR1 MDHEN and CDR2 SYDVKM. Trimming took 3 bases from V and 5 from J, leaving 11 bases between them. This CDR3 is CASSFRSPDNEQFF. Here the CDR3 DNA reads TGTGCCAGCAGTTTCCGGTCCCCTGACAATGAGCAGTTCTTC.

As concerns this clone: Distinct nucleotide sequences in the sample also encode this CDR3. V and J are TRBV5-4 and TRBJ2-1, with unresolved D. Germline V gene sequence: CDR1 SGHNT, CDR2 YYREEE (reference sequence). CDR3 length: 11 amino acids. Trimming shortened V by 0 bases and J by 10 bases, and 5 bases separated the two germline ends. In DNA, the CDR3 is TGTGCCAGCAGCTTGGGCTTGGAGCAGTTCTTC. It codes for CASSLGLEQFF.

The J gene is TRBJ1-2, the V gene TRBV30, with TRBD1 as a possible D gene (6 bases). This CDR3 is 14 amino acids long. The germline gives CDR1 GTSNPN, CDR2 SVGIG (reference sequence). Trimming cost V 0 bases and J 4 bases, with 12 bases left between them. The CDR3 loop reads CAWSVRGSPYGYTF. The CDR3 bases are TGTGCCTGGAGTGTAAGGGGGTCCCCCTATGGCTACACCTTC.

The rearrangement uses TRBV6-9 and TRBJ2-7; 8 nucleotides align to TRBD1. J was trimmed by 1 base and V by 5 bases; bases with no gene match: 7. Germline assignment: CDR1 MNHGY and CDR2 SVAAGI. This CDR3 spans 15 amino acids. This chain's CDR3 is CASSPGQEISYEQYF. DNA for the CDR3: TGTGCCAGCAGTCCGGGACAGGAAATTTCCTACGAGCAGTACTTC.

The gene calls are TRBV13 and TRBJ2-1; 11 bases are a match to TRBD2. CDR3 length equals 15 residues. The V segment lost 3 bases and the J segment 8 bases; nucleotides outside the gene matches: 6. The germline gives CDR1 PRHDT, CDR2 FYEKMQ (reference sequence). CDR3 in amino acids: CASSFSGRANDEQFF. CDR3 sequence (DNA): TGTGCCAGCAGCTTTAGCGGGAGGGCCAACGATGAGCAGTTCTTC.

This clone was counted a single time. The rearrangement joins TRBV10-3 to TRBJ2-1; D possibly corresponds to TRBD2 (7 bases). Germline loops: CDR1 ENHRY, CDR2 SYGVKD. The ends were cut back, 5 bases at V and 1 base at J, with 24 bases in the middle. The CDR3 covers 19 residues. The CDR3 sequence: CAISPSVGGALLSYNEQFF. The CDR3 nucleotides are TGTGCCATCAGTCCGTCGGTAGGGGGGGCACTTCTTTCCTACAATGAGCAGTTCTTC.

This clone appeared once. This sequence joins TRBV7-9 and TRBJ2-3; D remains ambiguous. The CDR3 is 13 amino acids. V was shortened by 3 bases and J by 4 bases, with 8 bases between the two germline ends. Germline CDR1 is SEHNR and CDR2 is FQNEAQ (reference sequence). The chain's CDR3 is CASSFSEADTQYF. The CDR3 DNA follows: TGTGCCAGCAGCTTCTCCGAAGCAGATACGCAGTATTTT.